The 25 T cell receptor beta chains below come from one sample, sequenced in a study of T cell responses to AZD1222 COVID-19 vaccine. Some clones are missing from TCRdb's copy, which holds only in-frame ones; the method was immunoSEQ multiplex PCR. Seen here are more than 100,000 clones, 75% to 95% observed once, and the top ten hold approximately 2%. The sample here was peripheral blood, taken 28 days after the second AZD1222 dose. The receptor set was obtained from an adult who received the AZD1222 COVID-19 vaccine.

The chain couples TRBV2 to TRBJ2-6; D possibly corresponds to TRBD2 (5 bases). The length of the CDR3 is 19 residues. Trimming cost V 4 bases and J 0 bases, with 19 bases left between them. Germline lookup yields CDR1 SNHLY and CDR2 FYNNEI. The CDR3 loop reads CASSARRSGGSSGANVLTF. CDR3 bases: TGTGCCAGCAGTGCCCGGCGGTCAGGAGGAAGCTCTGGGGCCAACGTCCTGACTTTC.

V is TRBV19 and J is TRBJ1-6, with TRBD1 matching 7 bases. CDR3 length: 16 residues. The junction had 10 bases not matched to a gene; V was cut back by 5 bases and J by 6 bases. Per the germline V gene, CDR1 is LNHDA and CDR2 is SQIVND (reference sequence). CDR3 DNA: TGTGCCAGTAGTGCCGTCGGAGGGGGCCGTAATTCACCCCTCCACTTT. Its protein product is CASSAVGGGRNSPLHF.

The rearrangement links TRBV7-9 to TRBJ1-2; 10 nucleotides line up with TRBD1. Trimming removed 5 bases from V and 6 bases from J; junction bases left unmatched: 6. CDR3 length: 14 amino acids. Germline V CDR1 and CDR2: SEHNR, FQNEAQ (reference sequence). In DNA form, the CDR3 reads TGTGCCAGCAGCGTAGGACAGGGGGTAGATGGCTACACCTTC. This sequence encodes CASSVGQGVDGYTF.

The gene calls are TRBV30 and TRBJ1-2; 7 nucleotides align to TRBD1. Germline values: CDR1 GTSNPN, CDR2 SVGIG (reference sequence). Trimming cost V 4 bases and J 4 bases; bases outside gene matches: 9. The CDR3 sequence is 14 residues long. The CDR3 spells CAWTTGDAFYGYTF. DNA of the CDR3: TGTGCCTGGACCACAGGGGACGCATTCTATGGCTACACCTTC.

The J gene is TRBJ2-1, the V gene TRBV9; a possible D gene is TRBD2 (7 bases). The CDR3 length is 17 residues. Trimming took off 0 bases at V and 4 bases at J, with 17 bases between the two ends. Germline V gene sequence: CDR1 SGDLS, CDR2 YYNGEE. The chain's CDR3 is CASSVENTGGPYNEQFF. Here the CDR3 DNA reads TGTGCCAGCAGCGTAGAAAACACCGGGGGGCCATACAATGAGCAGTTCTTC.

V and J are TRBV3-1 (or the pseudogene TRBV3-2) and TRBJ1-1, with no clear D. Germline V gene lookup returns CDR1 LGHDT and CDR2 YNNKEL (reference sequence). Between the trimmed V and J ends, which lost 2 bases and 3 bases, there was a span of 19 bases. The CDR3 runs 17 residues. The CDR3 DNA reads as TGTGCCAGCAGCCAATCATACCAGACGGGTGGAGACACTGAAGCTTTCTTT. Its translation is CASSQSYQTGGDTEAFF.

V is TRBV7-2 and J is TRBJ1-1; perhaps TRBD1 as D (6 bases). CDR1 and CDR2 (germline): SGHTA, FQGNSA. V was pared by 3 bases and J by 1 base, with 9 bases between. The CDR3 extends over 14 amino acids. The CDR3 DNA reads as TGTGCCAGCAGCTTTACAGGGACGAACACTGAAGCTTTCTTT. Amino acids: CASSFTGTNTEAFF.

V usage is TRBV5-1 and J usage is TRBJ1-3, with no clear D. The length of the CDR3 is 15 residues. Per germline, CDR1 SGHRS and CDR2 YFSETQ. The V end lost 2 bases, the J end lost 0 bases, and 9 bases lay between the germline ends. This CDR3 reads CASSFGLTSGNTIYF. In DNA form, the CDR3 reads TGCGCCAGCAGCTTCGGACTGACCTCTGGAAACACCATATATTTT. Together with reference TRBV5-1 and TRBJ1-3, the CDR3 gives the full variable domain: KAGVTQTPRYLIKTRGQQVTLSCSPISGHRSVSWYQQTPGQGLQFLFEYFSETQRNKGNFPGRFSGRQFSNSRSEMNVSTLELGDSALYLCASSFGLTSGNTIYFGEGSWLTVV.

This clone has just a few counts. J is TRBJ2-3 and V is TRBV4-2; TRBD1 matches at 9 bases. CDR3 length equals 16 residues. The ends lost 0 bases at V and 3 bases at J; junction bases unmatched: 4. CDR1 and CDR2 (germline): LGHNA, YNFKEQ. The CDR3, as DNA: TGTGCCAGCAGCCAAGAACAGGGGGCGCGGACAGATACGCAGTATTTT. Its protein product is CASSQEQGARTDTQYF.

This clone came up a few times. The rearrangement uses TRBV18 and TRBJ2-7, with D possibly being TRBD1 or TRBD2 (5 bases each). Germline CDR1 and CDR2: KGHSH and LQKENI. Trimming shortened V by 3 bases and J by 3 bases, and 9 bases separated the two germline ends. The CDR3 runs 13 residues. The CDR3 sequence is CASSPGRNYEQYV. DNA of the CDR3: TGTGCCAGCTCACCGGGACGGAACTACGAGCAGTACGTC.

J is TRBJ2-1 and V is TRBV6-4; TRBD2 agrees at 7 bases. Losses at the gene ends were 6 bases for V and 0 bases for J; bases not matched to a gene: 11. The CDR3 covers 17 residues. The germline V gene has CDR1 MRHNA and CDR2 SNTAGT. The CDR3 region is CASSPGGGRVSYNEQFF. DNA of the CDR3: TGTGCCAGCAGCCCCGGGGGAGGGAGGGTCTCCTACAATGAGCAGTTCTTC.

This sequence joins TRBV4-1 and TRBJ2-2, with D perhaps TRBD1 (5 bases). Germline loops: CDR1 MGHRA, CDR2 YSYEKL. V was cut by 0 bases and J by 1 base, with 15 bases left in between. CDR3 length: 18 residues. The chain's CDR3 is CASSQDWSPQGNTGELFF. As DNA, the CDR3 is TGCGCCAGCAGCCAAGATTGGTCCCCCCAGGGGAACACCGGGGAGCTGTTTTTT.

The chain links TRBV19 to TRBJ1-2, with TRBD1 matching 7 bases. V lost 6 bases to trimming and J lost 5 bases; unmatched junction nucleotides: 6. The CDR3 runs 13 residues. CDR1 is LNHDA, CDR2 SQIVND, per germline (reference sequence). CDR3 sequence: CASRYSQGYGYTF. DNA for the CDR3: TGTGCCAGTAGATACTCACAGGGGTATGGCTACACCTTC.

This chain uses TRBV7-2 with TRBJ2-5; D not certain. The V gene's germline CDR1 is SGHTA and CDR2 FQGNSA. The length of the CDR3 is 13 residues. V lost 5 bases and J lost 5, with 12 bases in between. The CDR3 DNA is TGTGCCAGCAGCCCGGTCCCCCGGGAGACCCAGTACTTC. Its translation: CASSPVPRETQYF.

The rearrangement uses TRBV30 and TRBJ1-1, with TRBD1 matching 8 bases. The CDR3 runs to 13 residues. Germline V lookup: CDR1 GTSNPN, CDR2 SVGIG (reference sequence). Germline trimming cut 2 bases from V and 10 bases from J; bases unmatched to any gene: 9. The DNA of the CDR3 is TGTGCCTGGAGTTGGGGCAGGGGGCTAGGAGCTTTCTTT. Translating it yields CAWSWGRGLGAFF.

The chain joins TRBV24-1 to TRBJ2-2, with 9 nucleotides matching TRBD1. This CDR3 comprises 15 residues. After removal of 4 bases from V and 6 bases from J, the junction contained 5 bases not matched to a gene. CDR1 and CDR2 from the germline V gene are KGHDR and SFDVKD. Here the CDR3 DNA reads TGTGCCACCAGTGACCCCGGACAGGGGTCCGGGGAGCTGTTTTTT. Amino acids: CATSDPGQGSGELFF.

This chain links TRBV9 with TRBJ2-5; possible D gene TRBD2, 7 bases. The V gene lost 4 bases and the J gene lost 4 bases, with 14 bases spanning the gap. Germline CDR1 is SGDLS and CDR2 is YYNGEE. There are 14 residues in the CDR3. CDR3 nucleotide sequence: TGTGCCAGCAGCCTCTCGGGGGGCGGAGAGACCCAGTACTTC. Protein: CASSLSGGGETQYF.

The genes are TRBV5-4 and TRBJ1-2; 10 bases match TRBD1. The CDR3 extends over 15 amino acids. J lost 6 bases, V lost 4 bases, and 9 bases had no gene match. Germline V gene data show CDR1 as SGHNT and CDR2 as YYREEE (reference sequence). CDR3 nucleotide sequence: TGTGCCAGCAGCCCGTCCGGGACAGGGGTGAATGGCTACACCTTC. Translating it yields CASSPSGTGVNGYTF.

This chain joins TRBV30 and TRBJ2-1; 12 nucleotides match TRBD2. Unmatched junction bases numbered 15, after V lost 0 bases and J lost 6 bases. The CDR3 covers 19 residues. Germline V gene lookup returns CDR1 GTSNPN and CDR2 SVGIG (reference sequence). CDR3 region: CAWSVLQRGLAGGGNEQFF. The CDR3 DNA reads TGTGCCTGGAGTGTACTACAAAGGGGACTAGCGGGCGGGGGCAATGAGCAGTTCTTC.

This chain links TRBV30 with TRBJ2-1; 7 nucleotides line up with TRBD2. The CDR3 has 17 amino acids. Germline CDR1 is GTSNPN and CDR2 is SVGIG (reference sequence). J gave up 2 bases and V 0 bases, and 10 bases lay outside the gene matches. The CDR3 DNA reads as TGTGCCTGGAGTGTACGGAGCGGGACTACCGCCTACAATGAGCAGTTCTTC. This gives the protein CAWSVRSGTTAYNEQFF.

V gene TRBV9 combines with J gene TRBJ1-2, with TRBD1 matching over 8 bases. Germline CDR1 and CDR2: SGDLS and YYNGEE. The CDR3 extends over 14 amino acids. Losses at the gene ends were 4 bases for V and 8 bases for J; bases not matched to a gene: 10. Here the CDR3 reads CASSQSGQDLGYTF. DNA for the CDR3: TGTGCCAGCAGCCAATCGGGACAGGACTTGGGCTACACCTTC. Variable domain in full (rest from reference TRBV9 and TRBJ1-2): DSGVTQTPKHLITATGQRVTLRCSPRSGDLSVYWYQQSLDQGLQFLIQYYNGEERAKGNILERFSAQQFPDLHSELNLSSLELGDSALYFCASSQSGQDLGYTFGSGTRLTVV.

In this sample, this clone turned up once. The rearrangement links TRBV28 to TRBJ1-2; perhaps TRBD1 as D (5 bases). The CDR3 contains 14 residues. Trimming pared 2 bases from V and 4 bases from J, leaving 11 bases between. Germline V CDR1 and CDR2: MDHEN, SYDVKM. As DNA, the CDR3 is TGTGCCAGCAGTTTAGGGACGAGGGGCTATGGCTACACCTTC. This sequence encodes CASSLGTRGYGYTF.

This chain connects TRBV2 to TRBJ1-1, with a tentative D call TRBD1 (6 bases). The CDR3 runs to 13 residues. V gave up 6 bases and J gave up 5 bases, with 13 bases separating them. Germline lookup yields CDR1 SNHLY and CDR2 FYNNEI. The chain's CDR3 is CASSAQGRTEAFF. CDR3 nucleotide sequence: TGTGCCAGCAGCGCCCAGGGGCGAACTGAAGCTTTCTTT. Full variable domain (remainder filled in from reference TRBV2 and TRBJ1-1): EPEVTQTPSHQVTQMGQEVILRCVPISNHLYFYWYRQILGQKVEFLVSFYNNEISEKSEIFDDQFSVERPDGSNFTLKIRSTKLEDSAMYFCASSAQGRTEAFFGQGTRLTVV.

The chain joins TRBV5-1 to TRBJ2-7; 9 nucleotides align to TRBD2. Germline CDR1 and CDR2: SGHRS and YFSETQ. With 7 bases clipped from V and 6 bases from J, the junction kept 8 bases outside the gene matches. The CDR3 consists of 13 residues. In nucleotides, the CDR3 is TGCGCCAGCGGGGTGACTAGCGGAACCGAGCAGTACGTC. Translation gives CASGVTSGTEQYV.

The chain has TRBV25-1 and TRBJ2-5; unclear D gene. V lost 7 bases and J 3 bases, leaving 12 bases between the germline ends. Germline V gene sequence: CDR1 MGHDK, CDR2 SYGVNS. This CDR3 is 13 amino acids long. The DNA for the CDR3 is TGTGCCAGCACTTCAGGAACGGAAGAGACCCAGTACTTC. Protein sequence: CASTSGTEETQYF.